The 14 T cell receptor beta chains reported below all come from one sample, sequenced in a study of T-cell reconstitution after alpha-beta-depleted transplantation in children (dated by TCRdb to the mid-2010s). This specimen's treatment or condition label, per the study, means: allogeneic hematopoietic cell transplantation with graft depleted of TCRalphabeta T cells and CD19 B cells. Library creation used PCR. The instrument given in TCRdb is Illumina HiSeq 2500. TCR library preparation used molecular barcoding, with unique molecular identifiers applied to normalize quantification of the TCRbeta repertoire. Using fastp trimming at Q25 and MiXCR clonotype assembly, TCRdb reanalyzed the public sequencing data and kept in-frame beta chains. Rows matching on CDR3 protein sequence are summarized as one entry with the most common DNA and genes. This sample is represented by some 830,000 distinct CDR3 sequences; about 16% of them were singletons. Around 4.5% of the sample comes from the top ten.

The starting material was PBMCs, mostly from graft donor cells, obtained 360 days after TCRalphabeta/CD19-depleted stem cell transplant. These receptors originate from a male patient aged 10 to 17 who had a stem cell transplant for acute lymphoblastic leukemia, so the T cells may come from the graft donor.

There are a few counts of this clonotype. The chain carries TRBV29-1 and TRBJ1-2; D ambiguous. The germline V gene encodes CDR1 SQVTM and CDR2 ANQGSEA. V dropped 3 bases and J dropped 6 bases, with 11 bases sitting between them. CDR3 length equals 12 residues. In DNA, the CDR3 is TGCAGCGTTGAGGAGATTTTGCATGGCTACACCTTC. It encodes CSVEEILHGYTF.

The genes are TRBV5-1 and TRBJ2-5; the match to TRBD2 covers 12 bases. This CDR3 spans 16 amino acids. Germline V gene sequence: CDR1 SGHRS, CDR2 YFSETQ. The J segment lost 5 bases and the V segment lost 4 bases, leaving 9 bases of the junction unmatched. CDR3 DNA: TGCGCCAGCAGCCTAGGTTGGCTAGCGGGAGGGGAGACCCAGTACTTC. This translates into CASSLGWLAGGETQYF.

About this clonotype: An end of the junction differs from the germline gene, which may be a read error. Here the CDR3 reads CASSLSGRAYEQCF. The CDR3 DNA follows: TGTGCCAGCAGCTTAAGCGGGAGGGCCTACGAGCAGTGCTTC. The J gene is TRBJ2-7, the V gene TRBV7-9; 10 bases are shared with TRBD2. CDR1 and CDR2 (germline): SEHNR, FQNEAQ (reference sequence). There are 14 residues in the CDR3. Based on the CDR3 plus reference TRBV7-9 and TRBJ2-7, the full variable domain is DTGVSQNPRHKITKRGQNVTFRCDPISEHNRLYWYRQTLGQGPEFLTYFQNEAQLEKSRLLSDRFSAERPKGSFSTLEIQRTEQGDSAMYLCASSLSGRAYEQCFGPGTRLTVT.

This clonotype came up many times. This sequence joins TRBV15 and TRBJ1-5; D call uncertain. The CDR3 is 13 residues long. Germline lookup yields CDR1 LNHNV and CDR2 YYDKDF (reference sequence). V was trimmed by 1 base and J by 6 bases, leaving 7 bases between them. CDR3 coding DNA: TGTGCCACCAGCAGAGGAGGTATTCAGCCCCAGCATTTT. Translation gives CATSRGGIQPQHF.

This rearrangement joins TRBV12-3 or TRBV12-4 to TRBJ1-2; D not certain. Trimming left V 6 bases short and J 0 bases short, with 8 bases between. The CDR3 consists of 13 residues. CDR3 DNA sequence: TGTGCCAGCAGAGGATTCCCTAACTATGGCTACACCTTC. This gives the protein CASRGFPNYGYTF.

V is TRBV9 and J is TRBJ1-1, with a possible D match to TRBD1 (5 bases). Germline CDR1 SGDLS, CDR2 YYNGEE. Trimming shortened V by 0 bases and J by 0 bases, and 12 bases separated the two germline ends. The CDR3 spans 16 residues. CDR3 bases: TGTGCCAGCAGCGTAGATCCCACAGGATTGAACACTGAAGCTTTCTTT. Encoded protein: CASSVDPTGLNTEAFF.

This clonotype has only a few counts. The chain joins TRBV10-3 to TRBJ1-5; TRBD1 matches 7 bases. Germline V gene lookup returns CDR1 ENHRY and CDR2 SYGVKD. CDR3 length equals 15 residues. Trimming removed 5 bases from V and 2 bases from J; junction bases left unmatched: 6. CDR3 bases: TGTGCCATCAGTACGACAGGGTTCGGCAATCAGCCCCAGCATTTT. It is translated as CAISTTGFGNQPQHF.

The chain carries TRBV18 and TRBJ1-5; D might be TRBD1 (5 bases). The germline gives CDR1 KGHSH, CDR2 LQKENI. This CDR3 is 17 amino acids long. V lost 3 bases and J lost 0, with 15 bases in between. CDR3 sequence: CASSPGRRAYSNQPQHF. In DNA form, the CDR3 reads TGTGCCAGCTCACCGGGACGGAGGGCTTATAGCAATCAGCCCCAGCATTTT.

This clonotype was counted a few times. V usage is TRBV6-5 and J usage is TRBJ2-7; 7 bases are shared with TRBD2. Per germline, CDR1 MNHEY and CDR2 SVGAGI. CDR3 length: 13 residues. Trimming removed 7 bases from V and 3 bases from J; junction bases left unmatched: 6. The CDR3 region is CASTTGTNYEQYF. The CDR3, as DNA: TGTGCCAGCACAACCGGGACTAACTACGAGCAGTACTTC.

The chain is built from TRBV18 and TRBJ1-4; D ambiguous. The CDR3 has 14 amino acids. Trimming pared 1 base from V and 5 bases from J, leaving 8 bases between. The germline gives CDR1 KGHSH, CDR2 LQKENI. CDR3 nucleotide sequence: TGTGCCAGCTCACCACGGTTGGGAAATGAAAAACTGTTTTTT. Translated, it gives CASSPRLGNEKLFF. Combining the CDR3 with reference TRBV18 and TRBJ1-4 gives the whole variable domain NAGVMQNPRHLVRRRGQEARLRCSPMKGHSHVYWYRQLPEEGLKFMVYLQKENIIDESGMPKERFSAEFPKEGPSILRIQQVVRGDSAAYFCASSPRLGNEKLFFGSGTQLSVL.

Concerning this clonotype itself: The germline gene is not matched at one end of the junction; a read error may be the cause. The V call is TRBV20-1, the J call TRBJ2-4, with TRBD2 as a possible D gene (6 bases). CDR1 is DFQATT and CDR2 is SNEGSKA in the germline V gene (reference sequence). The CDR3 runs 20 residues. The CDR3 reads CCARDLAAGLSAATKNIQYF. The CDR3 region has the DNA TGCTGTGCTAGAGATCTGGCGGCGGGGCTCTCGGCAGCTACCAAAAACATTCAGTACTTC.

This clonotype was recorded a few times. The gene calls are TRBV29-1 and TRBJ2-1, with unresolved D. CDR1 is SQVTM and CDR2 is ANQGSEA in the germline V gene. CDR3 size: 12 residues. The V and J ends lost 2 bases and 15 bases respectively, with 17 bases between them. The CDR3 region has the DNA TGCAGCGTTGAAATAGTCCTCCGCAATCTGTTCTTC. Amino acid sequence: CSVEIVLRNLFF.

This clonotype showed up just a few times. V is TRBV6-5 and J is TRBJ2-7; D is ambiguous. Looked up from germline, CDR1 is MNHEY and CDR2 is SVGAGI. The CDR3 is 15 amino acids. The ends were cut back, 0 bases at V and 3 bases at J, with 12 bases in the middle. The CDR3 DNA is TGTGCCAGCAGTTACTCGTTCACCAGAAACTACGAGCAGTACTTC. Translated: CASSYSFTRNYEQYF.

There are a few counts of this clonotype. The CDR3 DNA sequence: TGTGCCAGCAGCTTATCCGACGGGCCCGGCGAGCAGTACTTC. Translation: CASSLSDGPGEQYF. This chain joins TRBV7-6 and TRBJ2-7; D is unresolved. Trimming took off 2 bases at V and 6 bases at J, with 14 bases between the two ends. This CDR3 contains 14 residues. CDR1 is SGHVS, CDR2 FNYEAQ, per germline.